The present T cell receptor (beta chain) was sequenced within a study of technical replicates of blood from several donors. The assay was immunoSEQ multiplex PCR, and TCRdb's table has in-frame clones only and misses some. The top ten hold about 0.4% of the sample, which has 75,000 to 100,000 clones, less than 95% seen once. Germline V lookup: CDR1 MDHEN, CDR2 SYDVKM. Trimming took off 3 bases at V and 0 bases at J, with 11 bases between the two ends. The CDR3 runs 16 residues. The sample taken for sequencing was T cells isolated from PBMCs. This clonotype was sampled from a human donor in good health. The chain has TRBV28 and TRBJ2-2; D perhaps matches TRBD1 (5 bases). Here the CDR3 DNA reads TGTGCCAGCAGTTTGGTCAGGGCCCCGAACACCGGGGAGCTGTTTTTT. Translated, it gives CASSLVRAPNTGELFF.